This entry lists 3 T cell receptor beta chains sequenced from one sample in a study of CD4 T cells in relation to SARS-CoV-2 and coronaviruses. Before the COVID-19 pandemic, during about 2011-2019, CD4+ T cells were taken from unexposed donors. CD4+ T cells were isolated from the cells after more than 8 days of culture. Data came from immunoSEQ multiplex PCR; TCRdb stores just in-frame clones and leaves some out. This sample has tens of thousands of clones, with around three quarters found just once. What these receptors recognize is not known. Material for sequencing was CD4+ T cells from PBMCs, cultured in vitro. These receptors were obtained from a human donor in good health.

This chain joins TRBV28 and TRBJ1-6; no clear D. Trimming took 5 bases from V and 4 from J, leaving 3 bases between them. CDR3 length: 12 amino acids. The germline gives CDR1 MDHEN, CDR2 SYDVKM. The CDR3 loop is CASSLYNSPLHF. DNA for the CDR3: TGTGCCAGCAGTCTTTATAATTCACCCCTCCACTTT.

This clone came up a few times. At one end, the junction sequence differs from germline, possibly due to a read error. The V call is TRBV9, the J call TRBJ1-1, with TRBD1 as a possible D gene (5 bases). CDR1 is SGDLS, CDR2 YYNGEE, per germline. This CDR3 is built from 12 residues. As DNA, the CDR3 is TGTGCCAGCAGCGTAGCTGGGGGACGGATAATATTT. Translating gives CASSVAGGRIIF.

The CDR3 is CASSVGAEETQYF. The CDR3 nucleotides are TGTGCCAGCAGCGTAGGGGCGGAAGAGACCCAGTACTTC. The chain joins TRBV9 to TRBJ2-5, with unresolved D. The CDR3 totals 13 residues. The ends were cut back, 0 bases at V and 3 bases at J, with 6 bases in the middle. Germline V gene lookup returns CDR1 SGDLS and CDR2 YYNGEE.